This is a list of T cell receptor beta chains from one sample in a study of shared clonotypes between healthy human individuals. Assay: immunoSEQ multiplex PCR; the TCRdb copy retains only in-frame clones and omits some. The sample carries fewer than 600,000 clones, 75% to 80% recorded once. Sequencing was performed on PBMCs. The receptor set was obtained from a woman aged 35 to 49 in good health. Some clones in this sample may be carry-over from other donors' samples. CDR3s include the opening cysteine and the closing phenylalanine or tryptophan. D genes are given only for firm matches. Clone size is shown for a subset of rows, as once, few, many or a class of expanded clone.

TRBV28	TRBD1	.	TRBJ2-7	TGTGCCAGCAGTCCCTGGAGCCCCCCCCAGGACAGGGGGCGGAACTCCTACGAGCAGTACTTC	CASSPWSPPQDRGRNSYEQYF
TRBV4-2	.	few	TRBJ1-5	TGTGCCAGCAGCCAAGAACAGGTAGGGAATCAGCCCCAGCATTTT	CASSQEQVGNQPQHF
TRBV19	TRBD2	.	TRBJ2-2	TGTGCCAGTAGTCTCTCTTATCCGGGAGGCGGTTACACCGGGGAGCTGTTTTTT	CASSLSYPGGGYTGELFF
TRBV11-2	TRBD2	.	TRBJ2-7	TGTGCCAGCACCTCTATCGGGGGGTTGGGTGAGCAGTACTTC	CASTSIGGLGEQYF
TRBV18	.	.	TRBJ2-6	TGTGCCAGCTCCTCCGGTCCACAGGGAACTGGGGCCAACGTCCTGACTTTC	CASSSGPQGTGANVLTF
TRBV29-1	TRBD1	once	TRBJ2-7	TGCAGCGTCTGGGACAGCTACTACGAGCAGTACTTC	CSVWDSYYEQYF
TRBV11-3	.	.	TRBJ2-2	TGTGCCAGCAGCTCGAACCACAGGGCCGGGGCCGGGGAGCTGTTTTTT	CASSSNHRAGAGELFF
TRBV30	.	.	TRBJ2-3	TGTGCCTGGAGTCCAGGGGGCGGGAGTACGAATACGCAGTATTTT	CAWSPGGGSTNTQYF
TRBV7-2	.	.	TRBJ2-7	TGTGCCAGCAGCTTAGGGACTCCCACCTCCTACGAGCAGTACTTC	CASSLGTPTSYEQYF
TRBV6-5	.	many	TRBJ2-4	TGTGCCAGCAGTTCGCAGAGCGTAGCCAAAAACATTCAGTACTTC	CASSSQSVAKNIQYF
TRBV5-1	TRBD2	.	TRBJ2-7	TGCGCCAGCAGCGGGACTAGCGGGAGTGACGAGCAGTACTTC	CASSGTSGSDEQYF
TRBV5-6	.	many	TRBJ1-1	TGTGCCAGCAGTGGATTGACGAACACTGAAGCTTTCTTT	CASSGLTNTEAFF
TRBV15	.	.	TRBJ2-7	TGTGCCACCAGCAGAGATGGAGGGCAGCGGGCCTACGAGCAGTACTTC	CATSRDGGQRAYEQYF
TRBV7-2	.	.	TRBJ1-1	TGTGCCAGCAGCTTACGCCCGCCGGACAGTACTGAAGCTTTCTTT	CASSLRPPDSTEAFF